Each of the 19 T cell receptor beta chains below was sequenced from the same sample in a study of shared clonotypes between healthy human individuals. The method was immunoSEQ multiplex PCR; TCRdb's version includes in-frame clones alone and lacks a portion of them. This sample yields roughly 760,000 clones, of which around 74% are seen a single time; less than 2% belongs to the top ten. The sequenced sample was memory CD4+ T cells sorted from blood. Subset given: CD45RA-negative fraction. All receptors come from a woman in her twenties or thirties in good health.

With regard to this clone: This same CDR3 is encoded by further DNA sequences in the sample. The CDR3 coding sequence is TGTGCCAGCAGCTCCTACTCCTACGAGCAGTACTTC. It translates to CASSSYSYEQYF. The J gene is TRBJ2-7, the V gene TRBV11-2; no firm D call. V was pared by 4 bases and J by 0 bases, with 4 bases between. This CDR3 is built from 12 residues. CDR1 and CDR2 (germline): SGHAT, FQNNGV.

The chain joins TRBV6-6 to TRBJ2-1; 9 nucleotides line up with TRBD2. The J segment lost 3 bases and the V segment lost 6 bases, leaving 6 bases of the junction unmatched. The CDR3 has 15 residues. In germline, CDR1 is MNHNY, CDR2 SVGAGI (reference sequence). CDR3 DNA sequence: TGTGCCAGCAGGACGGGCGGGAGGGTCTACAATGAGCAGTTCTTC. Amino acids: CASRTGGRVYNEQFF.

The chain recombines TRBV7-8 with TRBJ2-7, with D possibly matching TRBD1 (6 bases). V was trimmed by 4 bases and J by 3 bases, leaving 10 bases between them. CDR1 SGHVS and CDR2 FQNEAQ come from the germline V gene. The CDR3 extends over 13 amino acids. The CDR3 here is CASSWDTLYEQYF. For the CDR3, the DNA is TGTGCCAGCAGCTGGGACACCCTCTACGAGCAGTACTTC.

V and J are TRBV28 and TRBJ2-1, with a possible D match to TRBD2 (6 bases). Germline lookup yields CDR1 MDHEN and CDR2 SYDVKM. Trimming pared 8 bases from V and 6 bases from J, leaving 23 bases between. This CDR3 has 16 amino acids. In nucleotides, the CDR3 is TGTGCCAGCCGATTCGGACGGGCCCTCGGGGGCAATGAGCAGTTCTTC. Translated, it gives CASRFGRALGGNEQFF. Complete variable domain (other parts from reference TRBV28 and TRBJ2-1): DVKVTQSSRYLVKRTGEKVFLECVQDMDHENMFWYRQDPGLGLRLIYFSYDVKMKEKGDIPEGYSVSREKKERFSLILESASTNQTSMYLCASRFGRALGGNEQFFGPGTRLTVL.

V is TRBV28 and J is TRBJ2-5; a possible D gene is TRBD1 (5 bases). This CDR3 is 15 amino acids long. V was clipped by 2 bases and J by 2 bases, with 12 bases between them. The germline V gene encodes CDR1 MDHEN and CDR2 SYDVKM. This CDR3 reads CASSLGGASQETQYF. CDR3 sequence (DNA): TGTGCCAGCAGTTTAGGTGGGGCTTCGCAAGAGACCCAGTACTTC.

This clone was seen a few times. The chain combines TRBV4-1 with TRBJ2-3; 7 nucleotides match TRBD1. V shed 2 bases, J shed 1 base, and the junction held 6 bases outside the gene matches. This CDR3 has 16 residues. Germline V gene data show CDR1 as MGHRA and CDR2 as YSYEKL. The CDR3: CASSQTGTEGTDTQYF. CDR3 DNA sequence: TGCGCCAGCAGCCAAACCGGGACAGAGGGCACAGATACGCAGTATTTT.

The chain joins TRBV18 to TRBJ2-7; 8 bases are a match to TRBD1. This CDR3 contains 15 residues. V lost 6 bases to trimming and J lost 1 base; unmatched junction nucleotides: 8. Germline CDR1 is KGHSH and CDR2 is LQKENI. CDR3 amino acids: CASSPGQVRSYEQYF. The DNA for the CDR3 is TGTGCCAGCTCGCCGGGACAGGTCAGATCCTACGAGCAGTACTTC.

This chain joins TRBV5-1 and TRBJ2-5, with 10 bases lining up with TRBD1. The CDR3 has 16 residues. With V trimmed by 4 bases and J by 4 bases, 10 bases remained unmatched. Germline values: CDR1 SGHRS, CDR2 YFSETQ. CDR3 in DNA: TGCGCCAGCAGCAACCTGGGGACAGGGGAAGGAGAGACCCAGTACTTC. This sequence encodes CASSNLGTGEGETQYF.

The chain links TRBV27 to TRBJ1-2; D is ambiguous. This CDR3 has 14 amino acids. CDR1 and CDR2 from the germline V gene are MNHEY and SMNVEV (reference sequence). Trimming left V 4 bases short and J 2 bases short, with 11 bases between. The CDR3 spells CASSSQNDNYGYTF. In nucleotides, the CDR3 is TGTGCCAGCAGTTCGCAGAACGACAACTATGGCTACACCTTC.

The chain recombines TRBV18 with TRBJ2-7, with TRBD1 identical over 9 bases. This CDR3 spans 14 amino acids. V gave up 5 bases and J gave up 0 bases; unmatched junction bases: 2. Germline assignment: CDR1 KGHSH and CDR2 LQKENI. The DNA for the CDR3 is TGTGCCAGCTCATCGGGACAGGGCTCCTACGAGCAGTACTTC. This translates into CASSSGQGSYEQYF.

The chain links TRBV2 to TRBJ1-5, with a weak D call TRBD1 (6 bases). Trimming shortened V by 7 bases and J by 0 bases, and 10 bases separated the two germline ends. The CDR3 loop spans 14 amino acids. Germline lookup yields CDR1 SNHLY and CDR2 FYNNEI. CDR3 in amino acids: CASTRGNSNQPQHF. CDR3 sequence (DNA): TGTGCCAGCACAAGGGGGAATAGCAATCAGCCCCAGCATTTT.

The chain joins TRBV18 to TRBJ1-2; weak D call: TRBD1 (6 bases). The length of the CDR3 is 17 residues. CDR1 is KGHSH and CDR2 is LQKENI in the germline V gene. V lost 1 base and J lost 3, with 18 bases in between. CDR3 DNA sequence: TGTGCCAGCTCACCACTAGGGTCGGGGGGCATGGACTATGGCTACACCTTC. As protein: CASSPLGSGGMDYGYTF.

The chain joins TRBV15 to TRBJ2-2; 10 bases are shared with TRBD1. Germline-derived CDR1 and CDR2 are LNHNV and YYDKDF (reference sequence). The CDR3 is 17 amino acids. V was pared by 3 bases and J by 3 bases, with 7 bases of the junction left unmatched. The CDR3 region is CATSRGRGTGDTGELFF. For the CDR3, the DNA is TGTGCCACCAGCAGGGGAAGGGGGACAGGGGACACCGGGGAGCTGTTTTTT.

CDR3 in DNA: TGTGCCAGCACCATGACGAGGGGGGGGTCTGAAGCTTTCTTT. It is translated as CASTMTRGGSEAFF. The chain has TRBV6-1 and TRBJ1-1; the D gene is possibly TRBD1 (6 bases). The CDR3 runs to 14 residues. CDR1 and CDR2 from the germline V gene are MNHNS and SASEGT. Trimming stripped 7 bases from V and 6 bases from J, with 18 bases between.

The V call is TRBV20-1, the J call TRBJ2-7; D may be TRBD2 (6 bases). V shed 5 bases and J shed 5 bases, with 10 bases lying between them. This CDR3 has 11 residues. Germline values: CDR1 DFQATT, CDR2 SNEGSKA (reference sequence). The CDR3 sequence: CSAPTRNEQYF. CDR3 nucleotides: TGCAGTGCTCCGACTAGGAACGAGCAGTACTTC.

This chain joins TRBV5-4 and TRBJ2-1, with TRBD2 matching 8 bases. J gave up 8 bases and V 5 bases, and 6 bases lay outside the gene matches. Germline assignment: CDR1 SGHNT and CDR2 YYREEE (reference sequence). This CDR3 spans 13 amino acids. The CDR3 is CASRGGRRYEQFF. The CDR3, as DNA: TGTGCCAGCAGAGGCGGGAGGCGGTATGAGCAGTTCTTC.

With regard to this clone: A much larger clone sits a single nucleotide away, making a read error possible. The chain employs TRBV7-9 and TRBJ1-2; D is possibly TRBD1 (6 bases). Trimming cost V 2 bases and J 3 bases, with 10 bases left between them. The germline CDR1 and CDR2 sequences are SEHNR and FQNEAQ (reference sequence). The CDR3 is 14 residues long. The CDR3 region is CASSLSEGDYGYTF. In DNA, the CDR3 is TGTGCCAGCAGCTTATCCGAGGGGGACTATGGCTACACCTTC. Variable domain in full (rest from reference TRBV7-9 and TRBJ1-2): DTGVSQNPRHKITKRGQNVTFRCDPISEHNRLYWYRQTLGQGPEFLTYFQNEAQLEKSRLLSDRFSAERPKGSFSTLEIQRTEQGDSAMYLCASSLSEGDYGYTFGSGTRLTVV.

This sequence joins TRBV6-5 and TRBJ2-7, with D perhaps matching TRBD2 (5 bases). The CDR3 has 13 amino acids. Germline CDR1 and CDR2: MNHEY and SVGAGI. Trimming pared 7 bases from V and 2 bases from J, leaving 12 bases between. The DNA for the CDR3 is TGTGCCAGCAAGAGTCCCGGGGCCTACGAGCAGTACTTC. It is translated as CASKSPGAYEQYF.

The V and J genes are TRBV21-1 and TRBJ1-5. TRBV21-1 is noted as a pseudogene. This CDR3 has 15 residues. CDR3 sequence: CASSKGTYSNQPQHF. CDR3 nucleotides: TGTGCCAGCAGCAAAGGGACGTATAGCAATCAGCCCCAGCATTTT.